The clone carrying this TCR beta chain was seen a few times. The antigen is not known. This specimen comes from a study of T-cell memory formation after mild COVID-19. CDR3 size: 15 residues. Germline lookup yields CDR1 MNHNY and CDR2 SVGAGI (reference sequence). Trimming removed 4 bases from V and 3 bases from J; junction bases left unmatched: 7. The study's findings and limits: Contracting CD4+ clones were located mainly in CM and EM, and CD8+ clones in EMRA. Some responding clones appeared in pre-infection memory, suggesting cross-reactive memory joined.

Constant-segment primers and 5'RACE yielded cDNA libraries for TCR alpha and TCR beta, each carrying sample barcodes and UMIs. TCRdb ran MiXCR on the 5' RACE reads and lists one entry per CDR3 protein. The data hold about 130,000 distinct CDR3 sequences, with approximately 15% observed a single time. The gene calls are TRBV6-6 and TRBJ2-7, with 9 bases matching TRBD1. The sequenced sample consisted of PBMCs or a T cell subset sorted from them (not recorded which). The TCR was taken from a man aged 18 to 30 who had mild COVID-19 (a few samples of this study predate the infection). Cell type and time point are not known. The CDR3 loop reads CASSSPGQGYYEQYV. DNA of the CDR3: TGTGCCAGCAGTTCTCCGGGACAGGGATACTACGAGCAGTACGTC.